The 28 T cell receptor beta chains given below trace back to one sample, sequenced in a study of T cell responses to AZD1222 COVID-19 vaccine. Some clones are missing from TCRdb's copy, which holds only in-frame ones; the method was immunoSEQ multiplex PCR. The sample includes approximately 79,000 clones, approximately 89% of them seen just once. The sample was peripheral blood, taken on day 0 of AZD1222 vaccination. The receptors stem from an adult in good health.

The DNA of the CDR3 is TGTGCCAGCAGTTTATTGGACACGAGGGGACCCCTCCACTTT. It yields the protein CASSLLDTRGPLHF. The J gene is TRBJ1-6, the V gene TRBV27, with D possibly being TRBD1 (5 bases). V was cut by 1 base and J by 12 bases, with 13 bases left in between. Germline V gene data show CDR1 as MNHEY and CDR2 as SMNVEV (reference sequence). This CDR3 is 14 amino acids long.

The gene calls are TRBV29-1 and TRBJ1-1; D is unclear. The CDR3 consists of 13 residues. The ends were cut back, 7 bases at V and 1 base at J, with 13 bases in the middle. Germline V gene lookup returns CDR1 SQVTM and CDR2 ANQGSEA. The chain's CDR3 is CSALVQPNTEAFF. The CDR3 nucleotides are TGCAGCGCCCTGGTACAGCCGAACACTGAAGCTTTCTTT.

The chain uses TRBV19 and TRBJ2-3; 7 nucleotides line up with TRBD1. Germline loops: CDR1 LNHDA, CDR2 SQIVND (reference sequence). This CDR3 is built from 16 residues. Trimming took 5 bases from V and 0 from J; bases not matched to a gene: 8. CDR3 residues: CASSFRQGPSTDTQYF. CDR3 sequence (DNA): TGTGCCAGTAGTTTTCGACAGGGCCCTAGCACAGATACGCAGTATTTT.

V is TRBV5-1 and J is TRBJ1-5; possibly TRBD1 for D (5 bases). V lost 3 bases, J lost 9 bases, and 10 bases lay in between. The V gene's germline CDR1 is SGHRS and CDR2 YFSETQ. CDR3 size: 12 residues. The CDR3 nucleotides are TGCGCCAGCAGCTGGGACCACCGGCCCCAGCATTTT. Protein sequence: CASSWDHRPQHF.

V usage is TRBV7-9 and J usage is TRBJ1-2; TRBD1 might be the D (5 bases). From germline, CDR1 is SEHNR and CDR2 FQNEAQ (reference sequence). This CDR3 has 15 residues. Trimming cost V 5 bases and J 3 bases, with 16 bases left between them. The chain's CDR3 is CASSRPRKGHYGYTF. DNA for the CDR3: TGTGCCAGCAGCCGTCCACGGAAGGGGCACTATGGCTACACCTTC.

CDR3 sequence: CASKSGEAFF. The CDR3 DNA is TGTGCCAGTAAATCCGGTGAAGCTTTCTTT. The V and J genes are TRBV19 and TRBJ1-1; D gene ambiguous. The length of the CDR3 is 10 residues. With 7 bases removed from V and 7 bases from J, the gap between germline ends came to 7 bases. Per germline, CDR1 LNHDA and CDR2 SQIVND (reference sequence).

The rearrangement uses TRBV30 and TRBJ1-5; D is possibly TRBD1 (5 bases). The germline V gene encodes CDR1 GTSNPN and CDR2 SVGIG (reference sequence). Trimming stripped 0 bases from V and 2 bases from J, with 11 bases between. This CDR3 has 15 amino acids. CDR3 in amino acids: CAWSVIGTGNQPQHF. CDR3 nucleotide sequence: TGTGCCTGGAGTGTAATAGGGACGGGCAATCAGCCCCAGCATTTT. The whole variable domain, remainder taken from reference TRBV30 and TRBJ1-5, is SQTIHQWPATLVQPVGSPLSLECTVEGTSNPNLYWYRQAAGRGLQLLFYSVGIGQISSEVPQNLSASRPQDRQFILSSKKLLLSDSGFYLCAWSVIGTGNQPQHFGDGTRLSIL.

The chain couples TRBV5-4 to TRBJ2-1, with 7 bases lining up with TRBD2. Trimming removed 1 base from V and 5 bases from J; junction bases left unmatched: 3. The CDR3 length is 14 residues. Germline V gene lookup returns CDR1 SGHNT and CDR2 YYREEE (reference sequence). CDR3 residues: CASSLWTSNNEQFF. The CDR3, as DNA: TGTGCCAGCAGCTTGTGGACTAGTAACAATGAGCAGTTCTTC.

The genes are TRBV27 and TRBJ1-5; perhaps TRBD1 as D (5 bases). The CDR3 contains 11 residues. V lost 3 bases, J lost 11 bases, and 8 bases lay in between. CDR1 and CDR2 (germline): MNHEY, SMNVEV (reference sequence). The CDR3 DNA follows: TGTGCCAGCAGTTTTGGGGCGACCCAGCATTTT. It specifies CASSFGATQHF.

This clone was found once. This chain connects TRBV4-2 to TRBJ2-4; tentatively, D is TRBD1 (5 bases). Germline-derived CDR1 and CDR2 are LGHNA and YNFKEQ. The ends were cut back, 0 bases at V and 3 bases at J, with 15 bases in the middle. The CDR3 spans 17 residues. The CDR3 nucleotides read TGTGCCAGCAGCCAAGAGGGAATTGGGCAGGGCAAAAACATTCAGTACTTC. Translation: CASSQEGIGQGKNIQYF.

The chain joins TRBV10-2 to TRBJ1-1; D gene unclear. The CDR3 has 14 residues. Germline assignment: CDR1 WSHSY and CDR2 SAAADI. Between the trimmed V and J ends, which lost 7 bases and 0 bases, there was a span of 12 bases. CDR3 protein: CASTPSTMNTEAFF. DNA of the CDR3: TGCGCCAGCACTCCGAGCACGATGAACACTGAAGCTTTCTTT.

This clone was seen a single time. V and J are TRBV10-1 and TRBJ1-6; D ambiguous. V lost 3 bases to trimming and J lost 12 bases, with 9 bases between them. Germline CDR1 WNHNN, CDR2 SYGVQD (reference sequence). The CDR3 covers 12 residues. In DNA, the CDR3 is TGCGCCAGCAGTGATCTAGGAGGACCCCTCCACTTT. It translates to CASSDLGGPLHF.

The V gene is TRBV7-8, the J gene TRBJ2-7; D might be TRBD1 (6 bases). Between the trimmed V and J ends, which lost 6 bases and 0 bases, there was a span of 9 bases. CDR3 length: 13 residues. Looked up from germline, CDR1 is SGHVS and CDR2 is FQNEAQ. This chain's CDR3 is CASRGHSSYEQYF. The CDR3 DNA follows: TGTGCCAGCAGGGGACATAGCTCCTACGAGCAGTACTTC.

The rearrangement uses TRBV10-3 and TRBJ2-1; 11 bases are a match to TRBD2. CDR3 length: 15 residues. Germline V lookup: CDR1 ENHRY, CDR2 SYGVKD. V gave up 0 bases and J gave up 6 bases; unmatched junction bases: 1. This CDR3 is CAISESLAGVNEQFF. Written as DNA, the CDR3 is TGTGCCATCAGTGAGTCACTAGCGGGAGTCAATGAGCAGTTCTTC.

The sample holds one count of this clone. This sequence joins TRBV6-5 and TRBJ1-2, with 9 bases that match TRBD1. Germline trimming cut 5 bases from V and 6 bases from J; bases unmatched to any gene: 4. The CDR3 totals 13 residues. The germline V gene encodes CDR1 MNHEY and CDR2 SVGAGI. The CDR3 bases are TGTGCCAGCAGTCGGTGGGACAGGGATGGCTACACCTTC. It encodes CASSRWDRDGYTF.

The chain combines TRBV12-3 or TRBV12-4 with TRBJ1-2; possible D gene TRBD1, 5 bases. There are 13 residues in the CDR3. V was shortened by 5 bases and J by 5 bases, with 12 bases between the two germline ends. This CDR3 is CASSRSGAYGYTF. The CDR3 DNA is TGTGCCAGCAGTCGTAGCGGGGCATATGGCTACACCTTC.

The V gene is TRBV18, the J gene TRBJ1-5, with D maybe TRBD1 (5 bases). Trimming stripped 3 bases from V and 3 bases from J, with 27 bases between. The CDR3 consists of 20 residues. Germline assignment: CDR1 KGHSH and CDR2 LQKENI. CDR3 DNA: TGTGCCAGCTCACCTTCAATGCTCCCCGGCTCGACAGTAACCAATCAGCCCCAGCATTTT. This translates into CASSPSMLPGSTVTNQPQHF.

A word on this clone: Since the CDR3 does not end with the conserved phenylalanine or tryptophan, this likely comes from a read error. No DNA is shown, since the ends of the CDR3 on it are uncertain; the CDR3 is the one TCRdb lists. The V gene is TRBV7-9, the J gene TRBJ1-2; the D segment call TRBD1 is taken from the table without a DNA check. The CDR3 is 13 residues long, ends included. CDR1 is SEHNR, CDR2 FQNEAQ, per germline (reference sequence). CDR3 region: CASSLDGGTGINC.

The chain couples TRBV10-1 to TRBJ2-1; weak D call: TRBD2 (5 bases). V lost 4 bases and J 12 bases, leaving 19 bases between the germline ends. The V gene's germline CDR1 is WNHNN and CDR2 SYGVQD (reference sequence). There are 14 residues in the CDR3. In DNA form, the CDR3 reads TGCGCCAGCAGTGTGACGGTCGAGCGAGCGGCGCAGTTCTTC. Protein: CASSVTVERAAQFF.

V gene TRBV6-2 or TRBV6-3 combines with J gene TRBJ1-5; 9 bases agree with TRBD1. With 6 bases clipped from V and 11 bases from J, the junction kept 8 bases outside the gene matches. The CDR3 loop spans 13 amino acids. CDR1 and CDR2 from the germline V gene are MNHEY and SVGEGT. DNA of the CDR3: TGTGCCAGCAGCCTACAGGGGGCGGTGACCCAGCATTTT. Translation gives CASSLQGAVTQHF.

This chain joins TRBV28 and TRBJ1-1; the D is unclear. Trimming took off 2 bases at V and 8 bases at J, with 9 bases between the two ends. The CDR3 has 12 residues. Germline CDR1 is MDHEN and CDR2 is SYDVKM. The CDR3 spells CASSLVRAEAFF. The CDR3, as DNA: TGTGCCAGCAGTTTAGTGAGGGCCGAAGCTTTCTTT.

The chain recombines TRBV28 with TRBJ1-2; D uncertain. Trimming shortened V by 6 bases and J by 7 bases, and 12 bases separated the two germline ends. In germline, CDR1 is MDHEN, CDR2 SYDVKM. The CDR3 has 12 amino acids. The CDR3 DNA is TGTGCCAGCAGGTATCTCACGGCTGGCTACACCTTC. Translating gives CASRYLTAGYTF.

This clone came up a few times. The chain uses TRBV6-6 and TRBJ1-5; D perhaps matches TRBD1 (5 bases). Germline V gene sequence: CDR1 MNHNY, CDR2 SVGAGI (reference sequence). The V end was cut by 2 bases, the J end by 2 bases, with 10 bases between. The CDR3 consists of 15 residues. CDR3 coding DNA: TGTGCCAGCAGTTACCAGGGAAGGGGCAATCAGCCCCAGCATTTT. Translated: CASSYQGRGNQPQHF.

This chain connects TRBV7-9 to TRBJ2-2; D tentatively fits TRBD1 or TRBD2 (6 bases each). The V gene lost 4 bases and the J gene lost 6 bases, with 21 bases spanning the gap. The CDR3 totals 17 residues. The germline V gene encodes CDR1 SEHNR and CDR2 FQNEAQ (reference sequence). The CDR3 region has the DNA TGTGCCAGCAGCTCACAAACACTCGGGGGCGCAGCCGGGGAGCTGTTTTTT. Protein: CASSSQTLGGAAGELFF.

This clone was seen only once. One end of the junction does not line up with germline, which may come from a read error. The V and J genes are TRBV2 and TRBJ2-1; 7 bases are shared with TRBD2. Germline values: CDR1 SNHLY, CDR2 FYNNEI. The CDR3 sequence is 11 residues long. The CDR3 DNA is TGTGCCAGCAGCCAGACTAGCAGCCTGATCTTC. This sequence encodes CASSQTSSLIF.

This rearrangement joins TRBV2 to TRBJ1-5; the D is unclear. V lost 8 bases and J 7 bases, leaving 12 bases between the germline ends. This CDR3 spans 12 amino acids. Germline assignment: CDR1 SNHLY and CDR2 FYNNEI. The CDR3 DNA follows: TGTGCCAGCGGCGGGGTCGGCCAGCCCCAGCATTTT. Its translation: CASGGVGQPQHF. The full variable domain, completed using reference TRBV2 and TRBJ1-5, is EPEVTQTPSHQVTQMGQEVILRCVPISNHLYFYWYRQILGQKVEFLVSFYNNEISEKSEIFDDQFSVERPDGSNFTLKIRSTKLEDSAMYFCASGGVGQPQHFGDGTRLSIL.

The chain uses TRBV2 and TRBJ2-7, with TRBD1 matching over 8 bases. V shed 5 bases, J shed 4 bases, and the junction held 16 bases outside the gene matches. Germline CDR1 reads SNHLY; CDR2 reads FYNNEI. The CDR3 runs to 17 residues. This CDR3 is CASSPWQGAVATYEQYF. CDR3 nucleotides: TGTGCCAGCAGTCCTTGGCAGGGGGCTGTCGCAACTTACGAGCAGTACTTC.

The chain combines TRBV19 with TRBJ2-6, with D possibly matching TRBD1 (6 bases). Trimming pared 7 bases from V and 4 bases from J, leaving 17 bases between. Germline loops: CDR1 LNHDA, CDR2 SQIVND (reference sequence). The CDR3 is 16 amino acids. CDR3 in amino acids: CASKDSSTSGANVLTF. CDR3 DNA: TGTGCCAGTAAGGACAGCTCCACCTCAGGGGCCAACGTCCTGACTTTC.